This T cell receptor beta chain was obtained from a study of response to subunit inactivated influenza vaccine. Findings and caveats of the study: It was the authors' suggestion that each seasonal influenza vaccination recruits few new T cells.

Details on this clonotype: Its matching antigen is unknown.

Using its own MiXCR run on the RT-PCR reads, TCRdb lists one record per CDR3 protein. The sample consists of over 650,000 distinct CDR3 sequences, less than 20% of them appearing once. Germline V lookup: CDR1 SGHDT, CDR2 YYEEEE. V was cut by 1 base and J by 1 base, with 8 bases left in between. CDR3 length: 15 amino acids. The TCR comes from a man over 45 who received an inactivated influenza vaccine. The material sequenced was PBMCs from blood, taken less than 6 days after vaccination. The chain recombines TRBV5-6 with TRBJ2-2; D uncertain. The CDR3 DNA reads TGTGCCAGCAGCTTGATGGGCCTGAACACCGGGGAGCTGTTTTTT. Protein: CASSLMGLNTGELFF.